These 23 T cell receptor beta chains came from one sample sequenced in a study of OX40 agonist ivuxolimab in advanced cancers. The data were produced by immunoSEQ multiplex PCR, yet TCRdb's version contains in-frame clones alone and is incomplete. The repertoire holds some 40,000 clones, with roughly 87% as singletons. The source material was CD4+ or CD8+ T cells sorted from blood, sampled in a trial of the OX40 agonist ivuxolimab. Receptor source: an adult with an advanced solid tumor such as melanoma, head and neck, liver or kidney cancer.

The chain couples TRBV29-1 to TRBJ2-2; the D gene is possibly TRBD1 (6 bases). Germline loops: CDR1 SQVTM, CDR2 ANQGSEA. The V end was cut by 0 bases, the J end by 4 bases, with 9 bases between. The CDR3 sequence is 14 residues long. The CDR3 loop is CSVEEGGSTGELFF. CDR3 sequence (DNA): TGCAGCGTTGAAGAAGGGGGTTCCACCGGGGAGCTGTTTTTT.

This clone appeared a single time. This chain links TRBV4-3 with TRBJ2-1; D is undetermined. V was pared by 1 base and J by 4 bases, with 5 bases between. Germline V gene data show CDR1 as LGHNA and CDR2 as YSLEER. The CDR3 runs to 13 residues. The CDR3 loop is CASSQVQYNEQFF. The CDR3 bases are TGCGCCAGCAGCCAAGTGCAGTACAATGAGCAGTTCTTC.

V and J are TRBV7-2 and TRBJ1-2, with 8 bases identical to TRBD1. From germline, CDR1 is SGHTA and CDR2 FQGNSA. CDR3 length equals 15 residues. With V trimmed by 4 bases and J by 2 bases, 6 bases remained unmatched. CDR3 DNA sequence: TGTGCCAGCAGCTATACAGGGGGAGGGAACTATGGCTACACCTTC. The encoded protein is CASSYTGGGNYGYTF.

The rearrangement joins TRBV21-1 to TRBJ2-7; the DNA was not compared with TRBD1, the D call given in the table. TRBV21-1 is noted as a pseudogene. The CDR3 has 15 residues. DNA of the CDR3: TGTGCCAGCAGCATTCCCGGGACAGGGGCCTACGAGCAGTACTTC. It specifies CASSIPGTGAYEQYF.

This chain connects TRBV9 to TRBJ2-1, with unresolved D. There are 15 residues in the CDR3. Trimming pared 4 bases from V and 0 bases from J, leaving 11 bases between. Per the germline V gene, CDR1 is SGDLS and CDR2 is YYNGEE. CDR3 coding DNA: TGTGCCAGCAGCCCCTCCTGGAACTCCTACAATGAGCAGTTCTTC. This gives the protein CASSPSWNSYNEQFF.

V gene TRBV5-4 combines with J gene TRBJ2-7; 8 positions agree with TRBD2. The germline V gene has CDR1 SGHNT and CDR2 YYREEE (reference sequence). The CDR3 sequence is 14 residues long. V shed 1 base and J 6 bases; nucleotides not matched to a gene: 6. CDR3 in DNA: TGTGCCAGCAGCTTGTCCGGGGGGGCGGTCGAGCAGTACTTC. Residues: CASSLSGGAVEQYF.

This clone came up once. As DNA, the CDR3 is TGTGCCAGCAGTTTTTATCAGCCCCAGCATTTT. Translation gives CASSFYQPQHF. The rearrangement joins TRBV28 to TRBJ1-5; D ambiguous. The germline V gene has CDR1 MDHEN and CDR2 SYDVKM. Trimming removed 3 bases at V and 5 bases at J, with 2 bases between. This CDR3 is 11 amino acids long.

The rearrangement links TRBV10-3 to TRBJ2-1; TRBD2 agrees at 10 bases. Germline V gene data show CDR1 as ENHRY and CDR2 as SYGVKD. Trimming removed 10 bases from V and 5 bases from J; junction bases left unmatched: 14. The CDR3 spans 16 residues. As DNA, the CDR3 is TGTGCCACCGGGACGCCAGGGACTAGCGTCCACAATGAGCAGTTCTTC. This encodes CATGTPGTSVHNEQFF.

The chain links TRBV19 to TRBJ2-2; tentatively, D is TRBD2 (5 bases). The V end was cut by 7 bases, the J end by 3 bases, with 12 bases between. CDR1 and CDR2 (germline): LNHDA, SQIVND (reference sequence). The CDR3 contains 14 residues. The CDR3 region is CASKAWGDTGELFF. CDR3 sequence (DNA): TGTGCCAGTAAGGCCTGGGGAGACACCGGGGAGCTGTTTTTT.

This clone was seen just once. This chain links TRBV9 with TRBJ2-7, with D uncertain. The CDR3 spans 13 residues. CDR1 is SGDLS, CDR2 YYNGEE, per germline. The ends were cut back, 4 bases at V and 3 bases at J, with 11 bases in the middle. The CDR3 coding sequence is TGTGCCAGCAGCTCGGACGGATACTACGAGCAGTACTTC. This encodes CASSSDGYYEQYF.

The chain combines TRBV7-6 with TRBJ1-1; possible D gene TRBD1, 5 bases. Trimming pared 0 bases from V and 0 bases from J, leaving 8 bases between. The CDR3 length is 15 residues. Germline CDR1 is SGHVS and CDR2 is FNYEAQ. The CDR3 nucleotides are TGTGCCAGCAGCTTAGCGGGGCATATGAACACTGAAGCTTTCTTT. It specifies CASSLAGHMNTEAFF.

This sequence joins TRBV5-5 and TRBJ1-5; D call uncertain. The CDR3 runs 18 residues. CDR1 and CDR2 from the germline V gene are SGHKS and YYEKEE (reference sequence). The V end lost 0 bases, the J end lost 1 base, and 17 bases lay between the germline ends. The CDR3 region has the DNA TGTGCCAGCAGCTTGGAACCGTGGTCAGGCGCGAGCAATCAGCCCCAGCATTTT. It translates to CASSLEPWSGASNQPQHF. Combining the CDR3 with reference TRBV5-5 and TRBJ1-5 gives the whole variable domain DAGVTQSPTHLIKTRGQQVTLRCSPISGHKSVSWYQQVLGQGPQFIFQYYEKEERGRGNFPDRFSARQFPNYSSELNVNALLLGDSALYLCASSLEPWSGASNQPQHFGDGTRLSIL.

This chain joins TRBV29-1 and TRBJ2-1, with D maybe TRBD2 (5 bases). The V and J ends lost 6 bases and 4 bases respectively, with 13 bases between them. The germline CDR1 and CDR2 sequences are SQVTM and ANQGSEA. This CDR3 has 13 residues. Here the CDR3 reads CSVCWTGYNEQFF. The DNA of the CDR3 is TGCAGCGTGTGCTGGACGGGATACAATGAGCAGTTCTTC.

The chain has TRBV28 and TRBJ2-3, with TRBD1 matching 9 bases. J lost 3 bases, V lost 2 bases, and 12 bases had no gene match. Looked up from germline, CDR1 is MDHEN and CDR2 is SYDVKM. The CDR3 is 18 amino acids. The DNA of the CDR3 is TGTGCCAGCAGTTTAGAAAGTAGAAGGGACAGGGTAACAGATACGCAGTATTTT. Translation gives CASSLESRRDRVTDTQYF.

The chain joins TRBV2 to TRBJ2-2; D gene unclear. The CDR3 is 12 residues long. Germline lookup yields CDR1 SNHLY and CDR2 FYNNEI. Trimming pared 3 bases from V and 5 bases from J, leaving 4 bases between. The CDR3: CASSEGTGELFF. The DNA of the CDR3 is TGTGCCAGCAGTGAGGGGACCGGGGAGCTGTTTTTT.

This chain links TRBV7-2 with TRBJ2-1, with D tentatively TRBD1 or TRBD2 (5 bases each). The CDR3 covers 15 residues. CDR1 is SGHTA and CDR2 is FQGNSA in the germline V gene. Between the trimmed V and J ends, which lost 1 base and 12 bases, there was a span of 19 bases. CDR3 coding DNA: TGTGCCAGCAGCTTAGAATTGGGGCCACCACGGGGGCAGTTCTTC. Encoded protein: CASSLELGPPRGQFF.

V usage is TRBV11-3 and J usage is TRBJ2-3; a weak D match, TRBD1 (5 bases). V dropped 3 bases and J dropped 6 bases, with 10 bases sitting between them. In germline, CDR1 is SGHNT, CDR2 YENEEA. The CDR3 totals 13 residues. The CDR3 nucleotides read TGTGCCAGCAGCTTTAGGGGCCCGGATACGCAGTATTTT. The encoded protein is CASSFRGPDTQYF.

The V and J genes are TRBV29-1 and TRBJ1-2; TRBD1 aligns across 8 bases. The CDR3 has 14 amino acids. From germline, CDR1 is SQVTM and CDR2 ANQGSEA. V was pared by 5 bases and J by 6 bases, with 11 bases of the junction left unmatched. CDR3 in amino acids: CSVFTGTGEDGYTF. Here the CDR3 DNA reads TGCAGCGTTTTTACCGGGACAGGAGAAGATGGCTACACCTTC.

This clone was seen a single time. This chain uses TRBV4-2 with TRBJ2-2; TRBD2 matches at 9 bases. Germline CDR1 is LGHNA and CDR2 is YNFKEQ. V gave up 6 bases and J gave up 3 bases; unmatched junction bases: 5. This CDR3 is 15 amino acids long. CDR3 sequence (DNA): TGTGCCAGCAGACAGACTAGCGGTGACACCGGGGAGCTGTTTTTT. This encodes CASRQTSGDTGELFF.

The chain recombines TRBV28 with TRBJ2-5; 7 positions agree with TRBD2. Losses at the gene ends were 6 bases for V and 1 base for J; bases not matched to a gene: 5. The germline CDR1 and CDR2 sequences are MDHEN and SYDVKM. CDR3 length equals 14 residues. CDR3 in amino acids: CASSTQRGQETQYF. The CDR3 nucleotides are TGTGCCAGCAGCACTCAGCGGGGCCAAGAGACCCAGTACTTC.

This chain uses TRBV6-5 with TRBJ1-1; D is unresolved. The V gene lost 0 bases and the J gene lost 7 bases, with 12 bases spanning the gap. The germline CDR1 and CDR2 sequences are MNHEY and SVGAGI. This CDR3 is built from 14 residues. The CDR3 here is CASSYSTTSNEAFF. As DNA, the CDR3 is TGTGCCAGCAGTTACTCGACTACCTCTAATGAAGCTTTCTTT.

The V and J genes are TRBV9 and TRBJ2-7; D is ambiguous. Trimming stripped 0 bases from V and 2 bases from J, with 15 bases between. This CDR3 comprises 16 residues. From germline, CDR1 is SGDLS and CDR2 YYNGEE. The CDR3 loop reads CASSVGYETVAYEQYF. In DNA, the CDR3 is TGTGCCAGCAGCGTAGGTTATGAGACGGTAGCCTACGAGCAGTACTTC.

This clone was detected only a few times. The chain links TRBV21-1 to TRBJ1-2; whether TRBD1, the table's D call, matches the DNA was not checked. TRBV21-1 represents a pseudogene. This CDR3 spans 14 amino acids. The CDR3 DNA follows: TGTGCCAGCAGCGAGTCAGGGGGAGATTATGGCTACACCTTC. Amino acid sequence: CASSESGGDYGYTF.